This T cell receptor (beta chain) was retrieved from a study of Tregs in tolerant kidney transplant recipients. This CDR3 spans 15 amino acids. This table comes from immunoSEQ multiplex PCR, and its TCRdb copy is limited to in-frame clones, with some not included. The repertoire holds some 90,000 clones, with around nine tenths as singletons. The clonotype comes from a human donor in good health. The gene calls are TRBV21-1 and TRBJ1-5; TRBD1 is the table's D call and was not checked against the DNA. TRBV21-1 is marked as a pseudogene. Sequenced: CD8+ T cells from blood. This chain's CDR3 is CASSKGDRRNQPQHF. CDR3 in DNA: TGTGCCAGCAGCAAAGGGGACAGGCGGAATCAGCCCCAGCATTTT.